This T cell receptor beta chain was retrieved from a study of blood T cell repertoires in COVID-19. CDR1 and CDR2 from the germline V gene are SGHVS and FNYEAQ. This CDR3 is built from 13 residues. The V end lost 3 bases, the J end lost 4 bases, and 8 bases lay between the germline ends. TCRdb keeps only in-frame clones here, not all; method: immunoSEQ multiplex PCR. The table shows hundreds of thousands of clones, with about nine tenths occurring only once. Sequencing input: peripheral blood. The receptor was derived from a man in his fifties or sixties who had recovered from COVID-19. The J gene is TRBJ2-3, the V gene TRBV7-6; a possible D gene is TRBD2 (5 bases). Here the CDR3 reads CASSLTTPDTQYF. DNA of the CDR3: TGTGCCAGCAGCTTGACTACACCAGATACGCAGTATTTT.